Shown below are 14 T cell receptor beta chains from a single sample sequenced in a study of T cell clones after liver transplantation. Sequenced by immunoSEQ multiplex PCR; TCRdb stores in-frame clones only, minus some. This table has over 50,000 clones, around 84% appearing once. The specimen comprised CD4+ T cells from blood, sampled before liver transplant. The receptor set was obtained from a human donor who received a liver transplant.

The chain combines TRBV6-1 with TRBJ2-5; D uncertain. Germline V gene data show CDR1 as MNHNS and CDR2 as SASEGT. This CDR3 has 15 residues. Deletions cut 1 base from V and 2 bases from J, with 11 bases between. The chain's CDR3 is CASSEGWGSQETQYF. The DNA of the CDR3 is TGTGCCAGCAGTGAAGGTTGGGGATCGCAAGAGACCCAGTACTTC.

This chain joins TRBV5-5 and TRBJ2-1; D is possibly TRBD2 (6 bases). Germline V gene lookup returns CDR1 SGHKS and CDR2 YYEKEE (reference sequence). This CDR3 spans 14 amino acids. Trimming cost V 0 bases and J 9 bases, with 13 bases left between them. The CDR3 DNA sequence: TGTGCCAGCAGCTTGGCGGAGGGCCTAGGTGAGCAGTTCTTC. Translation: CASSLAEGLGEQFF.

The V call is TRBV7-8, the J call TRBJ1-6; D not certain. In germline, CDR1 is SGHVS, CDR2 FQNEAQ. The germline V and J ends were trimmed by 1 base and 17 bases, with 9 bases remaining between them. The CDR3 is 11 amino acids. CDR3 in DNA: TGTGCCAGCAGCTTAGGAGGGCATGTCCACTTT. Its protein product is CASSLGGHVHF. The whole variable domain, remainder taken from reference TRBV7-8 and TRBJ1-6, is GAGVSQSPRYKVAKRGQDVALRCDPISGHVSLFWYQQALGQGPEFLTYFQNEAQLDKSGLPSDRFFAERPEGSVSTLKIQRTQQEDSAVYLCASSLGGHVHFGNGTRLTVT.

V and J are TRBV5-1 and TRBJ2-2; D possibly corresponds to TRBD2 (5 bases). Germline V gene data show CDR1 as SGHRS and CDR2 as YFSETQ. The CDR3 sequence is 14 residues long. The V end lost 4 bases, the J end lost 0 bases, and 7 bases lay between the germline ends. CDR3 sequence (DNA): TGCGCCAGCAGCGACTACGCGAACACCGGGGAGCTGTTTTTT. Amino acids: CASSDYANTGELFF.

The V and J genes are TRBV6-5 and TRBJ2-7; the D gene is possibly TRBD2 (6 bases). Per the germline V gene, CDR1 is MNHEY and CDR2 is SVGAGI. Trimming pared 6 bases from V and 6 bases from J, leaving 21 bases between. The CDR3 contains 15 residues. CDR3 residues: CASSYSRDRIAEQYF. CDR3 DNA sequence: TGTGCCAGCAGCTATTCGCGGGACCGCATTGCCGAGCAGTACTTC.

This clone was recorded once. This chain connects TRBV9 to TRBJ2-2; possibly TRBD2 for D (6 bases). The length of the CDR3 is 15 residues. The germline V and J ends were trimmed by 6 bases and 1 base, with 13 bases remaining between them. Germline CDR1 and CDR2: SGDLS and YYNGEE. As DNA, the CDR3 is TGTGCCAGCAACGGGGCGGGAAGGAACACCGGGGAGCTGTTTTTT. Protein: CASNGAGRNTGELFF.

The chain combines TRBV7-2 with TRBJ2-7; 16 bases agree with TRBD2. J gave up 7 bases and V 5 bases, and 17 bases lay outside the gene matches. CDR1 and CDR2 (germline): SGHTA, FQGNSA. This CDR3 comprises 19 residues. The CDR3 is CASSINLGTSGRAVGEQYF. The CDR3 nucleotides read TGTGCCAGCAGCATCAACCTCGGGACTAGCGGGAGGGCGGTGGGTGAGCAGTACTTC.

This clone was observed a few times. CDR3 sequence (DNA): TGTGCCAGCTCAGGGGGCGCAGATCAGCCCCAGCATTTT. Translation: CASSGGADQPQHF. The gene calls are TRBV5-4 and TRBJ1-5; TRBD1 agrees at 8 bases. In germline, CDR1 is SGHNT, CDR2 YYREEE (reference sequence). J gave up 5 bases and V 7 bases, and 5 bases lay outside the gene matches. The CDR3 length is 13 residues. The variable domain in full, with the rest retrieved from reference TRBV5-4 and TRBJ1-5, is ETGVTQSPTHLIKTRGQQVTLRCSSQSGHNTVSWYQQALGQGPQFIFQYYREEENGRGNFPPRFSGLQFPNYSSELNVNALELDDSALYLCASSGGADQPQHFGDGTRLSIL.

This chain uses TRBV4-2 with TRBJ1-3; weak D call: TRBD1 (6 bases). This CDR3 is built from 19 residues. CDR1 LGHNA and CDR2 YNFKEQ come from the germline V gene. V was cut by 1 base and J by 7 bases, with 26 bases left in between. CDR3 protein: CASSQGGYDRSVNRNTIYF. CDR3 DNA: TGTGCCAGCAGCCAAGGCGGTTACGACAGGTCCGTAAATCGTAACACCATATATTTT.

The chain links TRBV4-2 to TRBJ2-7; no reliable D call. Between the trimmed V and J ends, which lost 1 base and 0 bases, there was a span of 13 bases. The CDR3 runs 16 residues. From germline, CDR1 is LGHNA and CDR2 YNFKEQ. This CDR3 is CASSQGRVFSSYEQYF. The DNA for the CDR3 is TGTGCCAGCAGCCAAGGACGGGTCTTCAGCTCCTACGAGCAGTACTTC.

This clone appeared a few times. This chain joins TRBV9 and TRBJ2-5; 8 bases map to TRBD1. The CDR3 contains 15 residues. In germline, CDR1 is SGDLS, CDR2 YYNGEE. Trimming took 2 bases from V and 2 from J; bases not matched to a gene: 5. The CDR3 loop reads CASSVWTGLQETQYF. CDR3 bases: TGTGCCAGCAGCGTCTGGACAGGGCTACAAGAGACCCAGTACTTC.

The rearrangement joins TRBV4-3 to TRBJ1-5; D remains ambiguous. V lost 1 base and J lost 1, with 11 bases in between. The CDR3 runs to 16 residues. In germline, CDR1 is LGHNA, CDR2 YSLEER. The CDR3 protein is CASSQALTPSNQPQHF. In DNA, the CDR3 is TGCGCCAGCAGCCAAGCGCTCACGCCGAGCAATCAGCCCCAGCATTTT.

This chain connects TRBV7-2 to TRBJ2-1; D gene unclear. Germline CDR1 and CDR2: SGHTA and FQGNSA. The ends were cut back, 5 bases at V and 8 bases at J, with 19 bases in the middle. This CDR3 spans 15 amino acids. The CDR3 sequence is CASSQNPAAYHEQFF. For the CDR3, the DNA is TGTGCCAGCAGCCAGAACCCGGCAGCCTATCATGAGCAGTTCTTC.

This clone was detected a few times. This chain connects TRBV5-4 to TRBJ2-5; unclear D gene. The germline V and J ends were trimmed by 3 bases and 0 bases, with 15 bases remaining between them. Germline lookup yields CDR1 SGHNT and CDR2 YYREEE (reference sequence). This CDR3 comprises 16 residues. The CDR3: CASSSTRLLYQETQYF. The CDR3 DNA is TGTGCCAGCAGCTCTACCCGACTCCTTTACCAAGAGACCCAGTACTTC.